This TCR beta chain was captured by sequencing in a study of CXCR3-negative and CXCR3-positive naive CD8 T cells. Findings and caveats of the study: Higher TRB CDR3 hydrophobicity marked CXCR3-positive naive cells relative to CXCR3-negative naive cells. Partly lower CXCR3 expression followed cryopreservation, and most assays relied on fresh PBMCs.

CDR1 MNHEY and CDR2 SVGEGT come from the germline V gene. The CDR3 spans 16 residues. Via 5' RACE with UMI labels, TRB cDNA libraries were prepared. TCRdb reprocessed the 5' RACE reads and keeps a single row for each CDR3 protein, giving no DNA. The listing records about 63,000 distinct CDR3 sequences. Turning to this clonotype: Antigen unknown.

This sequence was found in a human donor in good health. Some clones in this sample may be carry-over from other donors' samples. Sequencing input: naive CXCR3+ CD8+ T cells from blood. Subset defined: CD45RO-CCR7+CD27+CD95- naive CD8+ T cells expressing CXCR3 (TNR3+). The V gene is TRBV6-2 or TRBV6-3, the J gene TRBJ2-5; the TCRdb D gene call, TRBD1, has no DNA to confirm it. The CDR3 reads CASSTSRDKYQETQYF.